These T cell receptor beta chains were read from a single sample in a study of T cells in Graves' hyperthyroidism and ophthalmopathy. TCRdb fed the multiplex PCR reads into MiXCR, producing one record per CDR3 protein. The sample lists some 650,000 distinct CDR3 sequences; roughly 16% were seen once. Sequenced material: blood. The receptors come from a woman aged 40 to 50 with Graves' ophthalmopathy. Both conserved end residues are part of each CDR3. A D gene is named only where the DNA matches it firmly. Clone size is shown for a subset of rows, as once, few, many or a class of expanded clone.

D: .
V: TRBV20-1
size: few
J: TRBJ2-1
DNA: TGCAGTGCTAGGAGGGGGATGGGGCTCAATGAGCAGTTCTTC
CDR3: CSARRGMGLNEQFF

D: .
V: TRBV10-3
size: .
J: TRBJ1-1
DNA: TGTGCCATCAGTGCTTCGGGTGACAGGAACACTGAAGCTTTCTTT
CDR3: CAISASGDRNTEAFF

D: .
V: TRBV14
size: .
J: TRBJ2-3
DNA: TGTGCCAGCAGCCAAGATCTTACCAGTACGCAGTATTTT
CDR3: CASSQDLTSTQYF

D: .
V: TRBV4-1
size: .
J: TRBJ1-5
DNA: TGCGCCAGCAGCCAAGAGGGGGGGGGCAATCAGCCCCAGCATTTT
CDR3: CASSQEGGGNQPQHF

D: TRBD1
V: TRBV18
size: many
J: TRBJ1-5
DNA: TGTGCCAGCTCACCAGACAGGGGTCAGCCCCAGCATTTT
CDR3: CASSPDRGQPQHF

D: .
V: TRBV28
size: many
J: TRBJ2-7
DNA: TGTGCCAGCAGCCGCCACGGCAGTTCCTCCTACGAGCAGTACTTC
CDR3: CASSRHGSSSYEQYF

D: TRBD1
V: TRBV3-1
size: few
J: TRBJ1-4
DNA: TGTGCCAGCAGCCAAGGGGGGACAGGGGGAATTGAAAAACTGTTTTTT
CDR3: CASSQGGTGGIEKLFF

D: .
V: TRBV6-1
size: few
J: TRBJ1-3
DNA: TGTGCCAGCATTCGGGGGAAGTCTGGAAACACCATATATTTT
CDR3: CASIRGKSGNTIYF

D: .
V: TRBV6-1
size: .
J: TRBJ2-2
DNA: TGTGCCAGCAGTTCAACTCCACAGGACACCGGGGAGCTGTTTTTT
CDR3: CASSSTPQDTGELFF

D: .
V: TRBV28
size: many
J: TRBJ2-7
DNA: TGTGCCAGCACCTGGGGCTACGAGCAGTACTTC
CDR3: CASTWGYEQYF

D: TRBD2
V: TRBV11-2
size: .
J: TRBJ2-5
DNA: TGTGCCAGCACCCGGTGGGGGGGGCAAGAGACCCAGTACTTC
CDR3: CASTRWGGQETQYF